This T cell receptor (beta chain) derives from a study of blood T cells in healthy people across ages. For the second PCR, which ran for about 7 to 11 cycles, a sample-barcoded 5' primer and a J-beta primer mix were used. MiXCR, applied by TCRdb to the 5' RACE reads, yields one record per CDR3 protein. The sample records 1.5 million to 2 million distinct CDR3 sequences, just under 50% being singletons. Study results and caveats: Among long-lived donors, naive CD4+ cells were more numerous and diversity higher than in aged donors. Researchers deemed the diversity estimates from one million T cells underestimates.

Healthy Caucasians from Russia aged about 6 to 100 served as donors. A minimum of 5 micrograms of total RNA was extracted per sample. The germline V gene encodes CDR1 DFQATT and CDR2 SNEGSKA (reference sequence). The CDR3 has 13 amino acids. V was shortened by 6 bases and J by 7 bases, with 19 bases between the two germline ends. As for this clonotype: Antigen specificity is unknown.

V and J are TRBV20-1 and TRBJ2-7; tentatively, D is TRBD1 (6 bases). The sequence derives from a woman aged 40-49 years in good health. Sequencing was carried out using blood. CDR3 coding DNA: TGCAGTGCCACCGACAGGTTGGTGTATGAGCAGTACTTC. It encodes CSATDRLVYEQYF.